This T cell receptor (beta chain) was sequenced in a study of shared clonotypes between healthy human individuals. Between the trimmed V and J ends, which lost 4 bases and 6 bases, there was a span of 8 bases. The CDR3 runs 12 residues. Germline V lookup: CDR1 MDHEN, CDR2 SYDVKM. As for this clone: Its cognate antigen is unknown.

The study, taken as a whole, reports: Relative to their counterparts shared across all four donors, non-shared clonotypes exhibited diminished generation probabilities. A handful of donors showed sharing of around 5% of naive CD4 clonotypes.

TCRdb keeps only in-frame clones here, not all; method: immunoSEQ multiplex PCR. This table holds around 2.1 million clones, 90% to 95% found once. Naive-designated CD8 cells lacked CD45RO, were positively enriched for CCR7, and omitted terminally differentiated effector memory CD45RA+ cells. This clonotype was obtained from a man aged 18 to 35 in good health. Some clones in this sample may be carry-over from other donors' samples. The V call is TRBV28, the J call TRBJ2-3; tentative D call: TRBD2 (6 bases). The sequenced material came from naive CD8+ T cells from PBMCs. The CDR3 DNA reads TGTGCCAGCAGTTGGGGGGAGGATACGCAGTATTTT. Translated: CASSWGEDTQYF.